Following are 4 T cell receptor beta chains from one sample sequenced in a study of T cells in women clearing cervical HPV infection. Libraries were prepared by immunoSEQ multiplex PCR; TCRdb keeps only in-frame clonotypes and omits some of them. Its table lists roughly 20,000 clones. The sequencing input was blood buffy coat. These receptors were obtained from a woman between 18 and 69 years old with a cervical HPV16 infection that either progressed to CIN3+ or cleared (not recorded which).

Notes on this clone: The sequenced fragment ends 3 residues before the CDR3 boundary, so the rest is inferred from the germline J gene. This chain links TRBV19 with TRBJ2-1, with 7 bases identical to TRBD1. With V trimmed by 11 bases and J by 7 bases, 17 bases remained unmatched. Germline CDR1 is LNHDA and CDR2 is SQIVND (reference sequence). The CDR3 is made up of 15 amino acids. The CDR3: CAGSATGAPGNEQFF. Partial CDR3 DNA: TGTGCCGGATCGGCTACAGGGGCCCCTGGGAATGAG.

About this clone: The read falls 3 residues short of the CDR3 end, and the missing part is taken from the germline J gene. V gene TRBV15 combines with J gene TRBJ1-4; TRBD1 is a possible D gene (5 bases). Between the trimmed V and J ends, which lost 2 bases and 8 bases, there was a span of 12 bases. The CDR3 spans 14 residues. CDR1 is LNHNV, CDR2 YYDKDF, per germline (reference sequence). This CDR3 reads CATSRMRRGEKLFF. The CDR3 DNA, read in part, is TGTGCCACCAGCAGAATGCGCCGGGGGGAAAAA.

Points on this clone: The CDR3 end is not reached by the read, which stops 3 residues before it; the germline J gene fills it in. This chain connects TRBV7-9 to TRBJ1-2, with D perhaps TRBD1 (5 bases). Per germline, CDR1 SEHNR and CDR2 FQNEAQ (reference sequence). CDR3 size: 12 residues. CDR3 DNA (partial): TGTGCCAGCATGTCAGGGAAGGGTGAA. This translates into CASMSGKGE. The whole CDR3 protein reads CASMSGKGEYTF.

About this clone itself: The read is 3 residues too short to cover the CDR3 end, so that end is filled in from the germline J gene. The rearrangement uses TRBV5-3 and TRBJ2-7, with D perhaps matching TRBD1 (5 bases). TRBV5-3 has ORF status, its function being uncertain. V was pared by 0 bases and J by 4 bases, with 14 bases between. The CDR3 is made up of 15 amino acids. CDR3 in amino acids: CARSLVPAGPYEQYF. Partial CDR3 DNA: TGTGCCAGAAGCTTGGTACCAGCAGGGCCGTACGAG.